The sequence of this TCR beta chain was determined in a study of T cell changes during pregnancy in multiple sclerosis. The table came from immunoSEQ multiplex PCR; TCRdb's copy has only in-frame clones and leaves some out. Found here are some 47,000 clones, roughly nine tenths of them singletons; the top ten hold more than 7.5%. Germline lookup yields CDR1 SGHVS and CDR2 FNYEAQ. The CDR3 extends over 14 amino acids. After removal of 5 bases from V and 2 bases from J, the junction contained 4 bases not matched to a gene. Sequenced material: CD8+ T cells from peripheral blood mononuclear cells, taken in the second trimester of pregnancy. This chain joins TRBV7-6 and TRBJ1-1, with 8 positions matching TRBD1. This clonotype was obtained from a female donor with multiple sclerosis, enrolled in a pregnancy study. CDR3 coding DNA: TGTGCCAGCAGCCTAGGACAGGGAAACACTGAAGCTTTCTTT. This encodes CASSLGQGNTEAFF. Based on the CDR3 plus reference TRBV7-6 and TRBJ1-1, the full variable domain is GAGVSQSPRYKVTKRGQDVALRCDPISGHVSLYWYRQALGQGPEFLTYFNYEAQQDKSGLPNDRFSAERPEGSISTLTIQRTEQRDSAMYRCASSLGQGNTEAFFGQGTRLTVV.